Each of the 25 T cell receptor beta chains below was sequenced from the same sample in a study of cytomegalovirus exposure and HLA in healthy donors. Clones were read by immunoSEQ multiplex PCR, and TCRdb kept only the in-frame ones, dropping some. The sample consists of about 150,000 clones, around 84% of them appearing once. The sequenced sample was PBMCs. The receptor source for this set is a human donor in good health.

This rearrangement joins TRBV11-3 to TRBJ2-7, with D tentatively TRBD1 (5 bases). V shed 5 bases and J shed 2 bases, with 10 bases lying between them. The CDR3 contains 13 residues. CDR1 and CDR2 (germline): SGHNT, YENEEA. CDR3 DNA: TGTGCCAGCAGCCCAGGGATTGCCTACGAGCAGTACTTC. Translating it yields CASSPGIAYEQYF.

The CDR3 DNA reads TGTGCCAGCAGCTTCGGTGGGCGGGGATCCTACGAGCAGTACTTC. Its protein product is CASSFGGRGSYEQYF. This chain links TRBV11-2 with TRBJ2-7, with a tentative D call TRBD2 (6 bases). The germline V gene has CDR1 SGHAT and CDR2 FQNNGV. The germline V and J ends were trimmed by 3 bases and 1 base, with 13 bases remaining between them. There are 15 residues in the CDR3.

The CDR3: CASSLSPQGAATGELFF. Written as DNA, the CDR3 is TGCGCCAGCAGCTTGTCCCCACAGGGGGCGGCCACCGGGGAGCTGTTTTTT. This chain uses TRBV5-1 with TRBJ2-2; 9 nucleotides agree with TRBD1. V lost 1 base and J lost 4; bases outside the gene matches: 8. The CDR3 runs to 17 residues. Germline V gene lookup returns CDR1 SGHRS and CDR2 YFSETQ.

The rearrangement uses TRBV27 and TRBJ2-7; TRBD1 aligns across 9 bases. Trimming at V came to 4 bases and at J to 4 bases, leaving 14 bases not matched to a gene. CDR1 and CDR2 (germline): MNHEY, SMNVEV (reference sequence). This CDR3 region has 17 residues. CDR3 sequence (DNA): TGTGCCAGCAGTTCCACACCACTTCGGGACAGGGCGTACGAGCAGTACTTC. Amino acid sequence: CASSSTPLRDRAYEQYF.

This clone showed up just once. The chain links TRBV9 to TRBJ2-6, with D possibly being TRBD1 (6 bases). The CDR3 has 17 amino acids. Germline CDR1 SGDLS, CDR2 YYNGEE. The V end lost 0 bases, the J end lost 2 bases, and 12 bases lay between the germline ends. The CDR3 spells CASSVASQGPGANVLTF. The CDR3 nucleotides read TGTGCCAGCAGCGTAGCCTCGCAGGGGCCTGGGGCCAACGTCCTGACTTTC. Variable domain in full (rest from reference TRBV9 and TRBJ2-6): DSGVTQTPKHLITATGQRVTLRCSPRSGDLSVYWYQQSLDQGLQFLIQYYNGEERAKGNILERFSAQQFPDLHSELNLSSLELGDSALYFCASSVASQGPGANVLTFGAGSRLTVL.

The CDR3 nucleotides are TGTGCCAGCAGCTTAAAGGAGGGACCCATTGGCACCGGGGAGCTGTTTTTT. This sequence encodes CASSLKEGPIGTGELFF. V and J are TRBV7-9 and TRBJ2-2, with D maybe TRBD2 (6 bases). V was clipped by 2 bases and J by 4 bases, with 17 bases between them. Germline V gene data show CDR1 as SEHNR and CDR2 as FQNEAQ (reference sequence). This CDR3 region has 17 residues.

The gene calls are TRBV9 and TRBJ2-1; D might be TRBD2 (5 bases). Trimming shortened V by 2 bases and J by 0 bases, and 9 bases separated the two germline ends. CDR3 size: 15 residues. Germline CDR1 reads SGDLS; CDR2 reads YYNGEE. The CDR3 loop reads CASSVTGSSYNEQFF. DNA of the CDR3: TGTGCCAGCAGCGTGACGGGGAGCTCCTACAATGAGCAGTTCTTC. The full variable domain, its missing parts supplied by reference TRBV9 and TRBJ2-1, is DSGVTQTPKHLITATGQRVTLRCSPRSGDLSVYWYQQSLDQGLQFLIQYYNGEERAKGNILERFSAQQFPDLHSELNLSSLELGDSALYFCASSVTGSSYNEQFFGPGTRLTVL.

The gene calls are TRBV19 and TRBJ2-7; D perhaps matches TRBD1 (6 bases). This CDR3 region has 16 residues. The germline V gene encodes CDR1 LNHDA and CDR2 SQIVND (reference sequence). V lost 0 bases, J lost 2 bases, and 14 bases lay in between. The CDR3 reads CASSIENNREPYEQYF. CDR3 in DNA: TGTGCCAGTAGTATAGAGAATAACAGGGAGCCCTACGAGCAGTACTTC.

This chain uses TRBV29-1 with TRBJ2-7; 10 positions match TRBD1. The CDR3 sequence is 13 residues long. Germline CDR1 is SQVTM and CDR2 is ANQGSEA. V lost 5 bases and J lost 4; bases outside the gene matches: 5. The CDR3 protein is CSVRQGANYEQYF. The CDR3 DNA reads as TGCAGCGTTAGACAGGGGGCTAATTACGAGCAGTACTTC.

Comment on this clone: No conserved phenylalanine or tryptophan is present at the end of the CDR3, so a read error is the likely explanation. The limits of the CDR3 on the DNA are not certain, so only TCRdb's listed CDR3 is given. The V and J genes are TRBV14 and TRBJ1-1. Germline V gene data show CDR1 as SGHDN and CDR2 as FVKESK. From its first to its last residue, the CDR3 has 9 amino acids. CDR3 region: CASIPRVIR.

This clone was detected only a few times. The V and J genes are TRBV5-4 and TRBJ1-5, with D uncertain. With 0 bases removed from V and 6 bases from J, the gap between germline ends came to 7 bases. The CDR3 spans 13 residues. Germline values: CDR1 SGHNT, CDR2 YYREEE (reference sequence). The chain's CDR3 is CASSLAPGQPQHF. The CDR3 nucleotides read TGTGCCAGCAGCTTGGCCCCGGGTCAGCCCCAGCATTTT.

This chain connects TRBV2 to TRBJ2-5; TRBD2 agrees at 11 bases. This CDR3 is 15 amino acids long. Germline lookup yields CDR1 SNHLY and CDR2 FYNNEI. The V and J ends lost 4 bases and 0 bases, in that order; junction bases with no gene match: 1. The CDR3 spells CASSGTSGYQETQYF. In DNA, the CDR3 is TGTGCCAGCAGTGGGACTAGCGGGTACCAAGAGACCCAGTACTTC.

This clone was seen just once. The chain joins TRBV28 to TRBJ2-1; 12 bases fit TRBD2. Germline V lookup: CDR1 MDHEN, CDR2 SYDVKM. This CDR3 spans 15 amino acids. V shed 6 bases, J shed 6 bases, and the junction held 6 bases outside the gene matches. CDR3 protein: CASRRTSGNFNEQFF. CDR3 DNA sequence: TGTGCCAGCAGGCGGACTAGCGGGAATTTCAATGAGCAGTTCTTC.

The genes are TRBV11-2 and TRBJ2-5; 7 bases are a match to TRBD2. Germline V gene lookup returns CDR1 SGHAT and CDR2 FQNNGV. V lost 5 bases, J lost 4 bases, and 13 bases stayed unmatched. This CDR3 spans 16 amino acids. The CDR3 loop is CASSRGVGGRGETQYF. Written as DNA, the CDR3 is TGTGCCAGCAGCCGAGGGGTGGGGGGGAGAGGAGAGACCCAGTACTTC.

This clone has a handful of counts. The genes are TRBV29-1 and TRBJ1-2, with D possibly TRBD1 on 5 matching bases. V lost 2 bases, J lost 0 bases, and 7 bases lay in between. The CDR3 is made up of 13 amino acids. Germline V gene lookup returns CDR1 SQVTM and CDR2 ANQGSEA. The CDR3 DNA sequence: TGCAGCGTTGAAAAAGGGGCTAACTATGGCTACACCTTC. This translates into CSVEKGANYGYTF.

This chain uses TRBV28 with TRBJ1-4; D gene unclear. The CDR3 has 14 amino acids. From germline, CDR1 is MDHEN and CDR2 SYDVKM. V dropped 8 bases and J dropped 2 bases, with 12 bases sitting between them. CDR3 loop: CASGRAGTNEKLFF. For the CDR3, the DNA is TGTGCCAGCGGGAGGGCGGGTACTAATGAAAAACTGTTTTTT.

This chain uses TRBV19 with TRBJ1-1; TRBD1 aligns across 8 bases. The CDR3 is made up of 15 amino acids. Germline trimming cut 7 bases from V and 0 bases from J; bases unmatched to any gene: 7. Germline values: CDR1 LNHDA, CDR2 SQIVND (reference sequence). CDR3 region: CASIFDRGMNTEAFF. Written as DNA, the CDR3 is TGTGCCAGTATTTTTGACAGGGGAATGAACACTGAAGCTTTCTTT. The full variable domain, rest sourced from reference TRBV19 and TRBJ1-1, is DGGITQSPKYLFRKEGQNVTLSCEQNLNHDAMYWYRQDPGQGLRLIYYSQIVNDFQKGDIAEGYSVSREKKESFPLTVTSAQKNPTAFYLCASIFDRGMNTEAFFGQGTRLTVV.

The chain uses TRBV14 and TRBJ1-4; a weak D match, TRBD1 (5 bases). Between the trimmed V and J ends, which lost 10 bases and 4 bases, there was a span of 19 bases. The CDR3 covers 15 residues. CDR1 and CDR2 (germline): SGHDN, FVKESK. CDR3 sequence: CATPRRRDHNEKLFF. The CDR3, as DNA: TGTGCCACGCCACGCCGCAGGGATCATAATGAAAAACTGTTTTTT.

The V call is TRBV23-1, the J call TRBJ2-1, with D possibly matching TRBD1 (6 bases). TRBV23-1 is placed among ORFs of uncertain function. Trimming removed 3 bases from V and 5 bases from J, with 11 bases in between. The length of the CDR3 is 14 residues. The CDR3 sequence: CASSQPAGDNEQFF. In DNA, the CDR3 is TGCGCCAGCAGTCAGCCGGCAGGGGACAATGAGCAGTTCTTC.

This clone occurred once. This rearrangement joins TRBV28 to TRBJ1-2; TRBD1 matches 7 bases. The CDR3 has 18 amino acids. V shed 4 bases and J 5 bases; nucleotides not matched to a gene: 19. Germline V gene lookup returns CDR1 MDHEN and CDR2 SYDVKM. The CDR3 sequence: CASSYYTGAPTSLYGYTF. As DNA, the CDR3 is TGTGCCAGCAGTTATTACACAGGGGCGCCCACTTCCTTATATGGCTACACCTTC.

The gene calls are TRBV2 and TRBJ1-2, with D unresolved. This CDR3 has 14 residues. V lost 6 bases and J 9 bases, leaving 20 bases between the germline ends. Germline V lookup: CDR1 SNHLY, CDR2 FYNNEI. The CDR3 reads CASSADHPDQRYTF. The DNA for the CDR3 is TGTGCCAGCAGCGCGGATCACCCCGATCAGCGCTACACCTTC. Complete variable domain (other parts from reference TRBV2 and TRBJ1-2): EPEVTQTPSHQVTQMGQEVILRCVPISNHLYFYWYRQILGQKVEFLVSFYNNEISEKSEIFDDQFSVERPDGSNFTLKIRSTKLEDSAMYFCASSADHPDQRYTFGSGTRLTVV.

The CDR3 DNA reads as TGCGCCAGCAGCCAGGCGACTAACTCCAATGAGCAGTTCTTC. This encodes CASSQATNSNEQFF. The chain links TRBV4-3 to TRBJ2-1, with D tentatively TRBD2 (5 bases). V was cut by 3 bases and J by 6 bases, with 12 bases left in between. CDR3 length equals 14 residues. Germline CDR1 reads LGHNA; CDR2 reads YSLEER.

J is TRBJ1-2 and V is TRBV15, with D hard to call. Germline CDR1 is LNHNV and CDR2 is YYDKDF (reference sequence). Trimming took off 1 base at V and 8 bases at J, with 17 bases between the two ends. The CDR3 has 15 amino acids. The CDR3 nucleotides read TGTGCCACCAGCAGAGTAGGAACGGAAGGCAGGGGCTACACCTTC. This gives the protein CATSRVGTEGRGYTF.

The rearrangement links TRBV5-8 to TRBJ2-7; 8 nucleotides line up with TRBD1. Per the germline V gene, CDR1 is SGHTS and CDR2 is YDEGEE. The length of the CDR3 is 15 residues. Trimming cost V 6 bases and J 2 bases; bases outside gene matches: 10. The CDR3 DNA sequence: TGTGCCAGCAACGGTCTGGGGACAGGCGCCTACGAGCAGTACTTC. It is translated as CASNGLGTGAYEQYF. Supplemented by reference TRBV5-8 and TRBJ2-7, the full variable domain reads EAGVTQSPTHLIKTRGQQATLRCSPISGHTSVYWYQQALGLGLQFLLWYDEGEERNRGNFPPRFSGRQFPNYSSELNVNALELEDSALYLCASNGLGTGAYEQYFGPGTRLTVT.

This sequence joins TRBV14 and TRBJ1-2; D is possibly TRBD1 (5 bases). Trimming left V 6 bases short and J 2 bases short, with 7 bases between. Germline V gene lookup returns CDR1 SGHDN and CDR2 FVKESK. The CDR3 is made up of 12 amino acids. CDR3 nucleotides: TGTGCCAGCAGTAACAGGAACTATGGCTACACCTTC. Protein: CASSNRNYGYTF.